Shown below are 20 T cell receptor beta chains from a single sample sequenced in a study of blood T cells in healthy people across ages. A J-beta primer mix and a sample-barcoded 5' primer were used in a second PCR of about 7 to 12 cycles. TCRdb reanalysed the 5' RACE reads using MiXCR and keeps one entry per CDR3 protein. This sample has about 400,000 distinct CDR3 sequences; more than 45% occur once, and the top ten carry 51%. The sample was blood. These receptors were taken from a man aged 60 to 75 in good health.

The V call is TRBV7-2, the J call TRBJ2-3; TRBD2 agrees at 12 bases. V dropped 5 bases and J dropped 6; count of bases not matched to a gene: 9. Per the germline V gene, CDR1 is SGHTA and CDR2 is FQGNSA. The CDR3 extends over 16 amino acids. The CDR3 sequence is CASSPHLAGGPDTQYF. In nucleotides, the CDR3 is TGTGCCAGCAGCCCGCATCTAGCGGGGGGGCCGGATACGCAGTATTTT.

V and J are TRBV20-1 and TRBJ1-6, with D possibly TRBD1 on 6 matching bases. Germline V CDR1 and CDR2: DFQATT, SNEGSKA (reference sequence). The CDR3 runs 16 residues. Trimming took off 3 bases at V and 9 bases at J, with 21 bases between the two ends. CDR3 sequence: CSASPSTDRHSSPLHF. DNA of the CDR3: TGCAGTGCTAGCCCCAGCACGGACAGACATAGTTCACCCCTCCACTTT.

This clonotype was seen more than once but under ten times. The chain couples TRBV4-2 to TRBJ1-2; maybe TRBD1 (5 bases). The length of the CDR3 is 16 residues. From germline, CDR1 is LGHNA and CDR2 YNFKEQ. The V and J ends lost 4 bases and 8 bases respectively, with 23 bases between them. The CDR3 here is CASSPDPGTRPGGYTF. CDR3 DNA: TGTGCCAGCAGCCCGGATCCCGGGACTCGTCCGGGGGGCTACACCTTC.

The rearrangement uses TRBV7-9 and TRBJ2-3, with TRBD2 matching over 10 bases. The CDR3 is made up of 17 amino acids. V was pared by 5 bases and J by 0 bases, with 8 bases of the junction left unmatched. Germline CDR1 is SEHNR and CDR2 is FQNEAQ (reference sequence). The CDR3 nucleotides are TGTGCCAGCAGCCGTAGCGGGAGGCCGACTAGCACAGATACGCAGTATTTT. Protein: CASSRSGRPTSTDTQYF.

This clonotype came up a few times. This rearrangement joins TRBV7-2 to TRBJ2-3, with D perhaps matching TRBD2 (5 bases). Germline-derived CDR1 and CDR2 are SGHTA and FQGNSA. CDR3 length: 18 amino acids. Trimming removed 3 bases from V and 0 bases from J, with 19 bases in between. Written as DNA, the CDR3 is TGTGCCAGCAGCTTTGGTCGGGGTAGGCGCGGGAGCACAGATACGCAGTATTTT. Protein sequence: CASSFGRGRRGSTDTQYF.

Details on this clonotype: A much bigger clone sits one base away, suggesting this may be a read error. V is TRBV20-1 and J is TRBJ2-3, with D perhaps given as TRBD1 or TRBD2 (5 bases each). Looked up from germline, CDR1 is DFQATT and CDR2 is SNEGSKA (reference sequence). The CDR3 sequence is 11 residues long. The DNA of the CDR3 is TGCAGTGCTCGGGTGGGGGATACGCGGTATTTT. Its translation: CSARVGDTRYF.

This clonotype was counted between two and nine times. CDR3 region: CSASRFTQDWETQYF. The CDR3 bases are TGCAGTGCTAGCCGGTTTACACAGGACTGGGAGACCCAGTACTTC. This chain links TRBV20-1 with TRBJ2-5; the D call may be TRBD1 or TRBD2 (5 bases each). CDR3 length: 15 residues. Trimming pared 3 bases from V and 5 bases from J, leaving 19 bases between. Per the germline V gene, CDR1 is DFQATT and CDR2 is SNEGSKA (reference sequence).

V is TRBV14 and J is TRBJ2-1; 8 positions match TRBD1. V shed 0 bases, J shed 4 bases, and the junction held 20 bases outside the gene matches. CDR3 length: 21 residues. Germline CDR1 is SGHDN and CDR2 is FVKESK. The CDR3 sequence is CASSQDEPDRGRGIRYNEQFF. The DNA of the CDR3 is TGTGCCAGCAGCCAAGACGAGCCTGACAGGGGCCGGGGGATACGATACAATGAGCAGTTCTTC.

This rearrangement joins TRBV29-1 to TRBJ2-1, with TRBD1 matching over 7 bases. The CDR3 consists of 14 residues. Germline assignment: CDR1 SQVTM and CDR2 ANQGSEA. Trimming cost V 7 bases and J 0 bases; bases outside gene matches: 6. The CDR3 loop is CSAPTGFSYNEQFF. CDR3 nucleotide sequence: TGCAGCGCCCCGACAGGGTTCTCCTACAATGAGCAGTTCTTC.

The V gene is TRBV6-5, the J gene TRBJ2-2; possible D gene TRBD2, 5 bases. The germline V gene encodes CDR1 MNHEY and CDR2 SVGAGI. The CDR3 consists of 14 residues. Trimming removed 2 bases at V and 10 bases at J, with 14 bases between. DNA of the CDR3: TGTGCCAGCAGTTACAGGAGCGGCGGCAAGGAGCTGTTTTTT. It codes for CASSYRSGGKELFF.

V and J are TRBV9 and TRBJ2-1; 9 bases are a match to TRBD2. The CDR3 totals 15 residues. Per the germline V gene, CDR1 is SGDLS and CDR2 is YYNGEE. Unmatched junction bases numbered 7, after V lost 3 bases and J lost 6 bases. The CDR3 protein is CASSAASGALNEQFF. CDR3 bases: TGTGCCAGCAGCGCCGCTAGCGGGGCCCTCAATGAGCAGTTCTTC. The complete variable domain, with remaining parts taken from reference TRBV9 and TRBJ2-1, reads DSGVTQTPKHLITATGQRVTLRCSPRSGDLSVYWYQQSLDQGLQFLIQYYNGEERAKGNILERFSAQQFPDLHSELNLSSLELGDSALYFCASSAASGALNEQFFGPGTRLTVL.

The V call is TRBV5-1, the J call TRBJ2-1; the D gene could be TRBD1 or TRBD2 (5 bases each). Trimming removed 3 bases at V and 1 base at J, with 11 bases between. The V gene's germline CDR1 is SGHRS and CDR2 YFSETQ. The CDR3 length is 15 residues. CDR3 nucleotides: TGCGCCAGCAGCTCGGGACCGCAGTCCTACAATGAGCAGTTCTTC. Its translation is CASSSGPQSYNEQFF.

This chain connects TRBV6-5 to TRBJ1-4; the match to TRBD1 covers 7 bases. The CDR3 is made up of 14 amino acids. Germline V lookup: CDR1 MNHEY, CDR2 SVGAGI. V was clipped by 6 bases and J by 13 bases; unmatched bases: 14. This chain's CDR3 is CASRPGQYLGGLFF. DNA of the CDR3: TGTGCCAGCAGGCCGGGACAGTACCTTGGAGGACTGTTTTTT.

This clonotype was counted between two and nine times. The rearrangement joins TRBV7-2 to TRBJ2-7, with 7 nucleotides matching TRBD1. Germline V gene lookup returns CDR1 SGHTA and CDR2 FQGNSA. V shed 2 bases and J 3 bases; nucleotides not matched to a gene: 7. The CDR3 is 15 residues long. CDR3 amino acids: CASSLTDRAIYEQYF. The CDR3 DNA reads TGTGCCAGCAGCTTAACTGACAGGGCCATCTACGAGCAGTACTTC.

J is TRBJ1-5 and V is TRBV20-1; D gene ambiguous. Trimming shortened V by 6 bases and J by 7 bases, and 13 bases separated the two germline ends. The CDR3 contains 12 residues. Germline V gene data show CDR1 as DFQATT and CDR2 as SNEGSKA (reference sequence). The CDR3 protein is CSAPAGLQPQHF. The DNA of the CDR3 is TGCAGTGCCCCGGCGGGGTTACAGCCCCAGCATTTT.

The V gene is TRBV29-1, the J gene TRBJ2-5; 8 positions agree with TRBD2. The CDR3 totals 15 residues. The germline CDR1 and CDR2 sequences are SQVTM and ANQGSEA. J was trimmed by 2 bases and V by 5 bases; bases with no gene match: 10. The CDR3 sequence: CSVSITREVQETQYF. In DNA form, the CDR3 reads TGCAGCGTTTCGATCACGCGGGAGGTACAAGAGACCCAGTACTTC.

This clonotype came up a few times. The chain employs TRBV10-2 and TRBJ2-3; D is possibly TRBD1 or TRBD2 (5 bases each). Germline loops: CDR1 WSHSY, CDR2 SAAADI. CDR3 size: 13 residues. V was cut by 4 bases and J by 7 bases, with 12 bases left in between. The CDR3 loop is CASSGGREYTQYF. In DNA form, the CDR3 reads TGCGCCAGCAGTGGGGGACGAGAGTATACGCAGTATTTT.

The V gene is TRBV9, the J gene TRBJ2-5; perhaps D is TRBD1 or TRBD2 (7 bases each). Trimming took off 2 bases at V and 5 bases at J, with 19 bases between the two ends. Germline V lookup: CDR1 SGDLS, CDR2 YYNGEE. The CDR3 covers 16 residues. The CDR3 DNA reads TGTGCCAGCAGCGTTCTGGTAGGGACAGCGGGGGAGACCCAGTACTTC. The encoded protein is CASSVLVGTAGETQYF.

V gene TRBV20-1 combines with J gene TRBJ2-3, with TRBD2 identical over 11 bases. The CDR3 is made up of 15 amino acids. Trimming took 4 bases from V and 2 from J; bases not matched to a gene: 5. CDR1 and CDR2 (germline): DFQATT, SNEGSKA (reference sequence). In nucleotides, the CDR3 is TGCAGTGCTACAGGGACTAGCGGATTCACAGATACGCAGTATTTT. This codes for CSATGTSGFTDTQYF.

This chain uses TRBV6-5 with TRBJ2-1; the match to TRBD1 covers 8 bases. The length of the CDR3 is 13 residues. Germline trimming cut 2 bases from V and 9 bases from J; bases unmatched to any gene: 3. Looked up from germline, CDR1 is MNHEY and CDR2 is SVGAGI. As DNA, the CDR3 is TGTGCCAGCAGTTACGAACAGGGGGGTGAGCAGTTCTTC. It codes for CASSYEQGGEQFF.